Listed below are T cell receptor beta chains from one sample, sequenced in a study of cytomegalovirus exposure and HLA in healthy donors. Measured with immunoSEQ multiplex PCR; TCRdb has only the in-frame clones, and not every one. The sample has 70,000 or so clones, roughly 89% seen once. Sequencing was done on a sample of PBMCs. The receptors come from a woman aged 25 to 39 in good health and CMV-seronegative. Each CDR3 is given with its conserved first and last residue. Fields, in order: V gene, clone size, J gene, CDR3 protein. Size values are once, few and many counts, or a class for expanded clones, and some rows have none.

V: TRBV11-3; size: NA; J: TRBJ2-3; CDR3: CASRSSTDTQYF
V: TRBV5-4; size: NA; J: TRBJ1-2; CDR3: CASSSGIRNRGYGYTF
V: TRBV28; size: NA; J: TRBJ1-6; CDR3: CASSLSRSGSPLHF
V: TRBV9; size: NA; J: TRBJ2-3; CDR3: CASSFIPGLTNRDTQYF
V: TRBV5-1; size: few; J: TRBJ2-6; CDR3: CASSGGGSGANVLTF
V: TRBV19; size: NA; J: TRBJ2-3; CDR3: CASTGAVRGHDTQYF
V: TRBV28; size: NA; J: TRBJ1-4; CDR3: CASSAPSRNEKLFF
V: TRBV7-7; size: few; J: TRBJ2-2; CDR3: CASSPGLGGELFF
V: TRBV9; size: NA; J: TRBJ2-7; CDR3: CASSPGQANYEQYF
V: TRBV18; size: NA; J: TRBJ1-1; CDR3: CASSTGQNTEAFF
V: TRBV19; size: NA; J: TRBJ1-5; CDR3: CASSIDRDRGDQPQHF
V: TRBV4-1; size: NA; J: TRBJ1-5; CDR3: CASSQDSDQPQHF
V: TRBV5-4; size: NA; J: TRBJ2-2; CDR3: CASSGLGGAEHYTGELFF
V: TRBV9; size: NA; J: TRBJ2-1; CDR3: CASSVARFRGPYNEQFF
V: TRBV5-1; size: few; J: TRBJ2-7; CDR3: CASRTFVYQDEQYF
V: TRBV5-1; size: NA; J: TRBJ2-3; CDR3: CASRTGQGGDTQYF
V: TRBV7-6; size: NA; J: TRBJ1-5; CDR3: CASSLMGSQPQHF
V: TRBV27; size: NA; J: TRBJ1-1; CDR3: CASSAGTEAFF
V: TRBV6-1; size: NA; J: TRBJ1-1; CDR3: CATGQVGNTEAFF
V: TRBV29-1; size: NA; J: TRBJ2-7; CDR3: CSVESAGNEQYF
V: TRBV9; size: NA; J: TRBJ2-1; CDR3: CASSVDGTSRNEQFF
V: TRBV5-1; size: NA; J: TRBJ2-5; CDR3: CASSLGLADSQETQYF
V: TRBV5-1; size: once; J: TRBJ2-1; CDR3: CASSLEGLAGGPWFF
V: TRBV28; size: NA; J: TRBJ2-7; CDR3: CASSRTGGVNYEQYF
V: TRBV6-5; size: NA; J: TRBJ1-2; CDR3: CASSYSAGAGGYTF
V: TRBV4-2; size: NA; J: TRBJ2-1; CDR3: CASSQELALEQFF
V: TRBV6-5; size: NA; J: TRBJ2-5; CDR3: CASSYSIVLAQETQYF
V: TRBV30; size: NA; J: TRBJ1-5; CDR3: CAWSVNQKNGPQHF
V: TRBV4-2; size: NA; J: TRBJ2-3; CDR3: CASSQGLAGGYPDTQYF
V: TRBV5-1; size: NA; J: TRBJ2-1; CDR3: CASRPGVREVGNEQFF
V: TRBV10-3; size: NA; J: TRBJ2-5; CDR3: CAISESSGQETQYF
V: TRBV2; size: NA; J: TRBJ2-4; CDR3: CASSDPGAKNIQYF
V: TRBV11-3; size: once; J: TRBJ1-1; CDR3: CASSVDRNTEAFF